The clone carrying this T cell receptor beta chain was recorded at least ten times. This sample stems from a study of human T cells and chemical hapten exposure. Time point in this sample: patch test 2, 6 weeks after DPC sensitization. Treatment here: therapeutic diphenylcyclopropenone sensitization with weekly scalp DPC. One entry per CDR3 protein results from TCRdb running MiXCR on the RACE reads. This sample has about 82,000 distinct CDR3 sequences, with over 9.5% found just once. CDR3 size: 14 residues. V was shortened by 5 bases and J by 2 bases, with 9 bases between the two germline ends. Per germline, CDR1 SGHAT and CDR2 FQNNGV.

The clonotype comes from a woman in her fifties or sixties with alopecia areata. Some clones in this sample may be carry-over from other donors' samples. The starting material was whole blood, obtained in connection with sensitization to the hapten diphenylcyclopropenone (DPC). This chain uses TRBV11-2 with TRBJ2-2; D not resolved. CDR3 sequence reads: CASSIQPNTGELFF. CDR3 coding DNA: TGTGCCAGCAGCATCCAACCAAACACCGGGGAGCTGTTTTTT.